This T cell receptor (beta chain) was recorded in a study of CXCR3-negative and CXCR3-positive naive CD8 T cells. General observations from the study: The study inferred TCR strength from TRB CDR3 properties and found comparable surface CD5 between naive subsets. Naive cells with CXCR3 showed TRB CDR3s that were more hydrophobic than those in CXCR3-negative naive cells.

CD45RO-CCR7+CD27+CD95- was the phenotype of naive CD8+ T cells. With regard to this clonotype: Its antigen is not known.

Germline CDR1 is SEHNR and CDR2 is FQNEAQ (reference sequence). The CDR3 has 13 residues. Libraries were UMI-labeled 5' RACE TRB cDNA. TCRdb re-called the 5' RACE reads; every CDR3 protein appears as one record, without DNA. Recorded here are over 150,000 distinct CDR3 sequences; the top ten clones represent 0.45% to 0.55%. This TCR derives from a human donor in good health. Some clones in this sample may be carry-over from other donors' samples. The sample taken for sequencing was naive CXCR3+ CD8+ T cells from blood. Regarding subset: CD45RO-CCR7+CD27+CD95- naive CD8+ T cells expressing CXCR3 (TNR3+). The V and J genes are TRBV7-9 and TRBJ2-3; no DNA is available, so the TRBD1 call from TCRdb remains unchecked. CDR3 protein: CASSAQGADTQYF. Drawing the rest from reference TRBV7-9 and TRBJ2-3, the complete variable domain is DTGVSQNPRHKITKRGQNVTFRCDPISEHNRLYWYRQTLGQGPEFLTYFQNEAQLEKSRLLSDRFSAERPKGSFSTLEIQRTEQGDSAMYLCASSAQGADTQYFGPGTRLTVL.